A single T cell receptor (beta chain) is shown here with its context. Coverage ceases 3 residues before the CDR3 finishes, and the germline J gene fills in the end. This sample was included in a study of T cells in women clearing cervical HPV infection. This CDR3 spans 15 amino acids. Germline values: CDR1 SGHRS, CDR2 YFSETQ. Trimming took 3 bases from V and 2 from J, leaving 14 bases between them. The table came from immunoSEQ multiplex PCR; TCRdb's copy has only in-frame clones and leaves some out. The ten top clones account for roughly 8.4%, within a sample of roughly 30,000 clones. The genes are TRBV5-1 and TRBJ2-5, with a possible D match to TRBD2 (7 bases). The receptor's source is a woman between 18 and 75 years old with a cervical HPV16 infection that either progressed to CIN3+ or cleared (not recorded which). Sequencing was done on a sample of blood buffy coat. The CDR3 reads CASSWGGGQQETQYF. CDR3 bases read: TGCGCCAGCAGCTGGGGGGGCGGGCAGCAAGAGACC. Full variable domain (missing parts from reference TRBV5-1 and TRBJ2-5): KAGVTQTPRYLIKTRGQQVTLSCSPISGHRSVSWYQQTPGQGLQFLFEYFSETQRNKGNFPGRFSGRQFSNSRSEMNVSTLELGDSALYLCASSWGGGQQETQYFGPGTRLLVL.